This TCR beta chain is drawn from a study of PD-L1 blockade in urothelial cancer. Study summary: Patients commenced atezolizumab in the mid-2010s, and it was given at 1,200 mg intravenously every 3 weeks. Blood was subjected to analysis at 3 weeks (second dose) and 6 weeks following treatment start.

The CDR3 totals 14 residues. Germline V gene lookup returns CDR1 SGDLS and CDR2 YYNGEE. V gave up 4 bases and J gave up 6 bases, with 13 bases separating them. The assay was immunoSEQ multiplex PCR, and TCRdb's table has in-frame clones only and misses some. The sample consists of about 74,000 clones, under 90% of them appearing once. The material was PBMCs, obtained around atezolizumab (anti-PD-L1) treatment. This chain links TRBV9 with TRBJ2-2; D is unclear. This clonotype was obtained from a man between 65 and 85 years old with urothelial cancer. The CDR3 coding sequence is TGTGCCAGCAGCCCCATGGCCGAGGCCGGGGAGCTGTTTTTT. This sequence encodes CASSPMAEAGELFF.